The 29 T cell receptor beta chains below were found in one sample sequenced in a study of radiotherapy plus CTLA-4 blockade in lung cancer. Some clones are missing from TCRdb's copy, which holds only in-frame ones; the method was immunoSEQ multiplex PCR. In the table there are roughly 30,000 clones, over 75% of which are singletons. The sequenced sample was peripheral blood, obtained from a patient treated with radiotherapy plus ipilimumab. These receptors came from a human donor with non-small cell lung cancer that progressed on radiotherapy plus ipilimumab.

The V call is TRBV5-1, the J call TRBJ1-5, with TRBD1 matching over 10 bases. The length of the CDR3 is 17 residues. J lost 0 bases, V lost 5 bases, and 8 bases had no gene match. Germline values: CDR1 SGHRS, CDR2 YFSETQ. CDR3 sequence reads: CASRLTGGPNSNQPQHF. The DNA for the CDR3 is TGCGCCAGCAGGCTGACAGGGGGCCCTAATAGCAATCAGCCCCAGCATTTT. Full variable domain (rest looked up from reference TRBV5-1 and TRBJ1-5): KAGVTQTPRYLIKTRGQQVTLSCSPISGHRSVSWYQQTPGQGLQFLFEYFSETQRNKGNFPGRFSGRQFSNSRSEMNVSTLELGDSALYLCASRLTGGPNSNQPQHFGDGTRLSIL.

The CDR3 loop is CASSMGQPEKLFF. CDR3 in DNA: TGTGCCAGTAGTATGGGACAGCCGGAAAAACTGTTTTTT. The chain couples TRBV19 to TRBJ1-4; 7 bases are shared with TRBD1. CDR1 and CDR2 from the germline V gene are LNHDA and SQIVND (reference sequence). This CDR3 has 13 residues. The junction had 3 bases not matched to a gene; V was cut back by 3 bases and J by 8 bases.

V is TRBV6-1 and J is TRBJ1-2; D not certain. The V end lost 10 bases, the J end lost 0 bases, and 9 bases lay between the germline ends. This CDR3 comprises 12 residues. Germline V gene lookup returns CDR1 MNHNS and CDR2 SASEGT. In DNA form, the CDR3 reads TGTGCCACCGCCGAGACTAACTATGGCTACACCTTC. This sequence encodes CATAETNYGYTF.

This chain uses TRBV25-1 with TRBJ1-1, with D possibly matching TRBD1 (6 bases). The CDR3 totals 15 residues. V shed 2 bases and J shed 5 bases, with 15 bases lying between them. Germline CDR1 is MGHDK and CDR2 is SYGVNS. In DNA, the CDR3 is TGTGCCAGCAGTGAAGGGGGGGCGCGTTGGACTGAAGCTTTCTTT. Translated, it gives CASSEGGARWTEAFF. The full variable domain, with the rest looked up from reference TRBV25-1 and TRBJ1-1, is EADIYQTPRYLVIGTGKKITLECSQTMGHDKMYWYQQDPGMELHLIHYSYGVNSTEKGDLSSESTVSRIRTEHFPLTLESARPSHTSQYLCASSEGGARWTEAFFGQGTRLTVV.

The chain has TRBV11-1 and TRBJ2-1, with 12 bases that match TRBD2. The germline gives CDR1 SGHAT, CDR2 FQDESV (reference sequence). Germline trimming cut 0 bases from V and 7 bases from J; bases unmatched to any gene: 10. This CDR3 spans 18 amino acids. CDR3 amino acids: CASSLAFTSGGQTNEQFF. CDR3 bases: TGTGCCAGCAGCTTAGCGTTTACTAGCGGGGGGCAAACGAATGAGCAGTTCTTC.

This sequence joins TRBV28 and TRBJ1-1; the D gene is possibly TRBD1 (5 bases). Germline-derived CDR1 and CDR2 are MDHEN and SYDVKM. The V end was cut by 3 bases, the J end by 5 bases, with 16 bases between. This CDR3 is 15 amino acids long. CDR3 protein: CASSFREPRWTEAFF. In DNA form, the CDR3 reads TGTGCCAGCAGTTTCAGGGAACCCCGGTGGACTGAAGCTTTCTTT.

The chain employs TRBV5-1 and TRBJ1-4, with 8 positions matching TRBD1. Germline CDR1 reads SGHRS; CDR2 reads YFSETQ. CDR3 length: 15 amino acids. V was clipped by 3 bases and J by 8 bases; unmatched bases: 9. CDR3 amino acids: CASSSPDRGGEKLFF. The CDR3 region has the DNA TGCGCCAGCAGCTCCCCCGACAGGGGTGGCGAAAAACTGTTTTTT.

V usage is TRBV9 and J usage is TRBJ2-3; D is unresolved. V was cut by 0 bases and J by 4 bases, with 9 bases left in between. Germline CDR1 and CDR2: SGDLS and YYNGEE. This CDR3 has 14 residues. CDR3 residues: CASSVGGVPDTQYF. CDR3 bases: TGTGCCAGCAGCGTAGGCGGAGTCCCAGATACGCAGTATTTT.

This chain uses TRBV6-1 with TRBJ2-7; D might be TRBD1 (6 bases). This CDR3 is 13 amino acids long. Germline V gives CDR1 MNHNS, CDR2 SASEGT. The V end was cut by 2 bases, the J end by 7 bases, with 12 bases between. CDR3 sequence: CASSENRDHEQYF. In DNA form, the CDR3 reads TGTGCCAGCAGTGAAAACAGGGATCATGAGCAGTACTTC.

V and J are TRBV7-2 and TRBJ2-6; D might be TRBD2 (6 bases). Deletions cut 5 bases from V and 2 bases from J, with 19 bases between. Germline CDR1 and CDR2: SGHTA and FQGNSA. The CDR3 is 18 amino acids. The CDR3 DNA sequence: TGTGCCAGCAGCCCGATCGGGACTCCCTTGACTGGGGCCAACGTCCTGACTTTC. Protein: CASSPIGTPLTGANVLTF. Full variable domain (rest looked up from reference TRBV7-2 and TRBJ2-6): GAGVSQSPSNKVTEKGKDVELRCDPISGHTALYWYRQSLGQGLEFLIYFQGNSAPDKSGLPSDRFSAERTGGSVSTLTIQRTQQEDSAVYLCASSPIGTPLTGANVLTFGAGSRLTVL.

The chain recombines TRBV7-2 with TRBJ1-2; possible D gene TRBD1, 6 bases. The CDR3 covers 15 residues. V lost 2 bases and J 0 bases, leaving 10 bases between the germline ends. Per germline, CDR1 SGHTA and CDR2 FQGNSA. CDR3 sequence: CASSLRTEANYGYTF. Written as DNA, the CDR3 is TGTGCCAGCAGCTTACGGACAGAAGCTAACTATGGCTACACCTTC. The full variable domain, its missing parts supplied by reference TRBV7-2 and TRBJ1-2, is GAGVSQSPSNKVTEKGKDVELRCDPISGHTALYWYRQSLGQGLEFLIYFQGNSAPDKSGLPSDRFSAERTGGSVSTLTIQRTQQEDSAVYLCASSLRTEANYGYTFGSGTRLTVV.

CDR3 loop: CASSQDRDRVLSNQPQHF. The DNA for the CDR3 is TGTGCCAGCAGCCAAGATAGGGACAGGGTTTTGAGCAATCAGCCCCAGCATTTT. V usage is TRBV4-2 and J usage is TRBJ1-5, with 9 bases lining up with TRBD1. Germline V lookup: CDR1 LGHNA, CDR2 YNFKEQ. The CDR3 consists of 18 residues. Unmatched junction bases numbered 7, after V lost 0 bases and J lost 1 base.

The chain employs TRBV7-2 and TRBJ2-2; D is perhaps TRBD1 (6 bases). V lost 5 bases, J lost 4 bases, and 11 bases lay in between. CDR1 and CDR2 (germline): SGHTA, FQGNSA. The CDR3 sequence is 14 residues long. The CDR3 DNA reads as TGTGCCAGCAGCGCCTCAGGGGTCACCGGGGAGCTGTTTTTT. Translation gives CASSASGVTGELFF.

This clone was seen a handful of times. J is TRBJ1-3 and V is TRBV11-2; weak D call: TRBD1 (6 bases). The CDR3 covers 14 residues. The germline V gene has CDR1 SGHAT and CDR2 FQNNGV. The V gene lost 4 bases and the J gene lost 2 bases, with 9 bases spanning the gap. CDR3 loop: CASSSTGTGNTIYF. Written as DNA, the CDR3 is TGTGCCAGCAGCTCGACAGGTACTGGAAACACCATATATTTT.

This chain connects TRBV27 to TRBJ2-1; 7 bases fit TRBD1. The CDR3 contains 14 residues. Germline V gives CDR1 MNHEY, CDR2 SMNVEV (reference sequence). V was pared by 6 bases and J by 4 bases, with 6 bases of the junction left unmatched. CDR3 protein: CASRPDRRYNEQFF. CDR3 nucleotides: TGTGCCAGCAGGCCGGACAGGAGATACAATGAGCAGTTCTTC.

In nucleotides, the CDR3 is TGTGCCAGCCTACGTAAGACAGGGGAAGAGACCCAGTACTTC. Translation: CASLRKTGEETQYF. The chain has TRBV6-4 and TRBJ2-5, with 8 bases fitting TRBD1. The CDR3 is 14 residues long. The ends lost 8 bases at V and 3 bases at J; junction bases unmatched: 8. Germline assignment: CDR1 MRHNA and CDR2 SNTAGT.

CDR3 bases: TGTGCCAGCAGCGTAGCTAGCGGCCGCACAGATACGCAGTATTTT. It translates to CASSVASGRTDTQYF. The V and J genes are TRBV9 and TRBJ2-3; the match to TRBD2 covers 7 bases. The V gene end was trimmed by 0 bases and the J gene end by 1 base; junction bases not matched to a gene: 2. From germline, CDR1 is SGDLS and CDR2 YYNGEE. This CDR3 has 15 amino acids. The whole variable domain, filled in from reference TRBV9 and TRBJ2-3, reads DSGVTQTPKHLITATGQRVTLRCSPRSGDLSVYWYQQSLDQGLQFLIQYYNGEERAKGNILERFSAQQFPDLHSELNLSSLELGDSALYFCASSVASGRTDTQYFGPGTRLTVL.

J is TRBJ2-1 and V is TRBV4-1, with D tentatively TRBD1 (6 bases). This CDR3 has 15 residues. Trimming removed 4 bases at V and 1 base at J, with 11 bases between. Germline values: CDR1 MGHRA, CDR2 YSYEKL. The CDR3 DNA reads TGCGCCAGCAGCCGGGACACTCCTTCCTACAATGAGCAGTTCTTC. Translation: CASSRDTPSYNEQFF.

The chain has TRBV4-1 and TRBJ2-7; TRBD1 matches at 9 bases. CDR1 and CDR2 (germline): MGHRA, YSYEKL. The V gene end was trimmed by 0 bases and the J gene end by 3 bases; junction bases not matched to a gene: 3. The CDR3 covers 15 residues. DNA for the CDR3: TGCGCCAGCAGCCAAGATGGACAGGGGTTCTACGAGCAGTACTTC. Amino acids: CASSQDGQGFYEQYF.

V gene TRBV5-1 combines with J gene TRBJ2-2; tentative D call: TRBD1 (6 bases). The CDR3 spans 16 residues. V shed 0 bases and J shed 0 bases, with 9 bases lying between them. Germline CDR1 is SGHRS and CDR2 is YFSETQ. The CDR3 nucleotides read TGCGCCAGCAGCTTGGCGTGGACAGCGAACACCGGGGAGCTGTTTTTT. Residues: CASSLAWTANTGELFF.

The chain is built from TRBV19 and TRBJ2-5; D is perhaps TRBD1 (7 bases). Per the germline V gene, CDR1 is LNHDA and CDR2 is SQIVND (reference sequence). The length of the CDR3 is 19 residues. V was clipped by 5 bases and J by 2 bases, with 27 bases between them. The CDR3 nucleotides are TGTGCCAGTAGTCCCACGGGCCCCTCAGGGGGGATTGGACAAGAGACCCAGTACTTC. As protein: CASSPTGPSGGIGQETQYF.

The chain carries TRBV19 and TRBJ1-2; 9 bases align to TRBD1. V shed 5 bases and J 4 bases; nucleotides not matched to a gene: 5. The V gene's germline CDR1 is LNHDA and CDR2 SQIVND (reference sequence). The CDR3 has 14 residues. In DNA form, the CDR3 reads TGTGCCAGTAGTTCTCCGGGACAGGGCTATGGCTACACCTTC. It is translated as CASSSPGQGYGYTF.

In nucleotides, the CDR3 is TGCGCCAGCAGCTCAGGGCAGGATCAGCCCCAGCATTTT. It translates to CASSSGQDQPQHF. This rearrangement joins TRBV10-2 to TRBJ1-5, with a weak D call TRBD1 (5 bases). This CDR3 comprises 13 residues. Germline CDR1 reads WSHSY; CDR2 reads SAAADI. Deletions cut 6 bases from V and 5 bases from J, with 11 bases between.

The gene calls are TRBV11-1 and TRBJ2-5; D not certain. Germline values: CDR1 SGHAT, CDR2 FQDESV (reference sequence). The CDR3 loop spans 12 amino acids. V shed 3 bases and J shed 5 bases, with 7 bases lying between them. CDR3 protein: CASSLSRETQYF. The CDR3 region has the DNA TGTGCCAGCAGCTTGTCTCGGGAGACCCAGTACTTC. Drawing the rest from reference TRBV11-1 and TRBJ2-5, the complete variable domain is EAEVAQSPRYKITEKSQAVAFWCDPISGHATLYWYRQILGQGPELLVQFQDESVVDDSQLPKDRFSAERLKGVDSTLKIQPAELGDSAMYLCASSLSRETQYFGPGTRLLVL.

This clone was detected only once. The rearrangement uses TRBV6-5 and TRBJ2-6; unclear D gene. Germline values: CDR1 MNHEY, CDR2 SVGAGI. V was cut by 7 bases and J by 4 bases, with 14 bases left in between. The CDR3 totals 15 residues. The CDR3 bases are TGTGCCAGCACTGCAGGCTGGTCCGGGGCCAACGTCCTGACTTTC. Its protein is CASTAGWSGANVLTF.

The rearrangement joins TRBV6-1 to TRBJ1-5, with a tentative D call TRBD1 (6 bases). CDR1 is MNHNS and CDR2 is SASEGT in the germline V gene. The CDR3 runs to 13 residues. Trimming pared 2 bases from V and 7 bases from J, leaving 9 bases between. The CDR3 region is CASSETGNQPQHF. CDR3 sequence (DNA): TGTGCCAGCAGTGAAACAGGGAACCAGCCCCAGCATTTT.

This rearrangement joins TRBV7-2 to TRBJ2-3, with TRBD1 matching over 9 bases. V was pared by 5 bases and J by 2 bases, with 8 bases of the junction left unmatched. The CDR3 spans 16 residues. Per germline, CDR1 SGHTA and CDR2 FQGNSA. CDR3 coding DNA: TGTGCCAGCAGCGCCGGGACAGGGCGCCCCACAGATACGCAGTATTTT. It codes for CASSAGTGRPTDTQYF.

The DNA of the CDR3 is TGCGCCAGCAGCCAAGGACAGCGGGGGGGCGCTACGGAGACCCAGTACTTC. Its translation is CASSQGQRGGATETQYF. The rearrangement links TRBV4-1 to TRBJ2-5; the match to TRBD2 covers 10 bases. Per germline, CDR1 MGHRA and CDR2 YSYEKL. CDR3 length: 17 residues. Trimming at V came to 1 base and at J to 5 bases, leaving 10 bases not matched to a gene.

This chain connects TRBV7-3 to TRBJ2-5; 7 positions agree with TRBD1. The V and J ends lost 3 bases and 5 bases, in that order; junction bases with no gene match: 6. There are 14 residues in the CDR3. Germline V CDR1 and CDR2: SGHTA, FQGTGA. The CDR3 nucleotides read TGTGCCAGCAGCTTGAGGGGGCTGGGGGAGACCCAGTACTTC. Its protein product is CASSLRGLGETQYF.